This T cell receptor beta chain was recorded in a study of blood T cell repertoires in COVID-19. Study-wide context: Material from acute and convalescent COVID-19 was sourced from the United States, Italy and Spain.

The CDR3 spans 12 residues. Trimming stripped 7 bases from V and 7 bases from J, with 11 bases between. The germline gives CDR1 MDHEN, CDR2 SYDVKM. Some clones are missing from TCRdb's copy, which holds only in-frame ones; the method was immunoSEQ multiplex PCR. The table shows 70,000 to 90,000 clones, with approximately 92% occurring only once. This clonotype originated in a human donor in a cohort sampled during active COVID-19. This chain links TRBV28 with TRBJ2-1; possibly TRBD1 for D (5 bases). The sequencing sample was made of peripheral blood. CDR3 in amino acids: CASTNDRNEQFF. The CDR3 DNA reads TGTGCCAGCACCAATGACAGAAATGAGCAGTTCTTC. Looking up the rest from reference TRBV28 and TRBJ2-1 gives the full variable domain: DVKVTQSSRYLVKRTGEKVFLECVQDMDHENMFWYRQDPGLGLRLIYFSYDVKMKEKGDIPEGYSVSREKKERFSLILESASTNQTSMYLCASTNDRNEQFFGPGTRLTVL.